This is a list of T cell receptor beta chains from one sample in a study of T cell repertoires in cytomegalovirus infection. TCRdb processed the reads anew with MiXCR; each CDR3 protein has one entry. The profile shows about 78,000 distinct CDR3 sequences, roughly 39% of them singletons. These receptors lack a known antigen. The specimen was CD8+ T cells from cultured PBMCs, collected from culture after CMV antigen stimulation. The source is a human donor in good health (CMV status not recorded). Some clones in this sample may be carry-over from other donors' samples. CDR3s include the opening cysteine and the closing phenylalanine or tryptophan. D genes are given only for firm matches. Rows give clone size only sometimes, using once, few, many, or a class for an expanded clone.

cdr3_nt cdr3_aa j_call d_call clone_size v_call
TGCGCCAGCAGCCACCTACAGGGGACTCCCGGGGAGCTGTTTTTT CASSHLQGTPGELFF TRBJ2-2 . . TRBV4-1
TGTGCCAGCAGTTCCGCGGGACAACAGGGCGTAAGCTCCTACAATGAGCAGTTCTTC CASSSAGQQGVSSYNEQFF TRBJ2-1 . . TRBV6-1
TGCAGTGCTAGAGGCCACAGTAGCAATCAGCCCCAGCATTTT CSARGHSSNQPQHF TRBJ1-5 . . TRBV20-1
TGTGCCAGCAGTTTATCTTTACCCCTTAGCACAGATACGCAGTATTTT CASSLSLPLSTDTQYF TRBJ2-3 . . TRBV27
TGTGCCAGCAACGGGAGGAGGGCGATCGCCGGCTACACCTTC CASNGRRAIAGYTF TRBJ1-2 . . TRBV28
TGTGCCAGCAGCTTAGGACGAATCAGCGGCTACACCTTC CASSLGRISGYTF TRBJ1-2 . many TRBV7-2
TGTGCCAGCAGTTATGGGAGGACCCAGTACTTC CASSYGRTQYF TRBJ2-5 . few TRBV6-1
TGCAGTGCGAGGGACAGGGAAACTGAAGCTTTCTTT CSARDRETEAFF TRBJ1-1 TRBD1 few TRBV20-1
TGTGCCAGCAGCTCGGACATCATAGTCCCTAATACCGTAACAGGTGAAGCTTTCTTT CASSSDIIVPNTVTGEAFF TRBJ1-1 . many TRBV7-2
TGTGCCAGCAGCTACTACTACGAGCAGTACTTC CASSYYYEQYF TRBJ2-7 . . TRBV7-2
TGTGCCAGCAGCGACTACAGGGGAGAGGCAGATACGCAGTATTTT CASSDYRGEADTQYF TRBJ2-3 TRBD1 few TRBV7-8
TGTGCTAGTGTTCCGGATCGACCGGGACACTCCAATCAGCCCCAGCATTTT CASVPDRPGHSNQPQHF TRBJ1-5 . few TRBV12-5
TGTGCCAGCCTGGGATGGAGCGCACAAGAGACCCAGTACTTC CASLGWSAQETQYF TRBJ2-5 . few TRBV11-2
TGTGCCAGCAGCTTTGACCCTAAGCGGGGGGGCTACGAGCAGTACTTC CASSFDPKRGGYEQYF TRBJ2-7 TRBD2 . TRBV7-9
TGCGCCAGCAGTCAAACAGGGGGTAGGGACTCGGAGCAGTTCTTC CASSQTGGRDSEQFF TRBJ2-1 TRBD1 . TRBV23-1
TGTGCCAGTAGTATAAACAGGGTAAATGAGCAGTTCTTC CASSINRVNEQFF TRBJ2-1 . . TRBV19
TGTGCCAGCAGCTTAGCTTCAGTCGATGAGCAGTTCTTC CASSLASVDEQFF TRBJ2-1 . . TRBV7-6
TGCGCCAGCAGCCAAGGAGAGGCCTACGAGCAGTACTTC CASSQGEAYEQYF TRBJ2-7 . . TRBV4-3
TGTGCCAGCAGTTACTGGTCAGAAGCAGAGACCCAGTACTTC CASSYWSEAETQYF TRBJ2-5 . . TRBV6-5
TGTGCCAGCAGTGTCCGGGGGGGGACCTACAATGAGCAGTTCTTC CASSVRGGTYNEQFF TRBJ2-1 TRBD2 few TRBV6-2/TRBV6-3
TGCGCCAGCAGCCTACCGGGACTAGCGGGGGCGAACTCCTACAATGAGCAGTTCTTC CASSLPGLAGANSYNEQFF TRBJ2-1 TRBD2 . TRBV4-1
TGTGCCAGCAGCTTAGTCCCGGGGGTGACCCAAGAGACCCAGTACTTC CASSLVPGVTQETQYF TRBJ2-5 . once TRBV11-2
TGTGCCAGCAGCTCAACCGACAGGAACGCCGGAACTGAAGCTTTCTTT CASSSTDRNAGTEAFF TRBJ1-1 . few TRBV7-9
TGTGCCAGCAGCTTGGGGGGGGGGGCCCCCTACAATGAGCAGTTCTTC CASSLGGGAPYNEQFF TRBJ2-1 . . TRBV5-6
TGTGCCAGCAGTTTATCCGGGACAGGGATTGGCGAGCAGTACTTC CASSLSGTGIGEQYF TRBJ2-7 TRBD1 many TRBV27
TGTGCCAGCACCATGGGGGAGGTGGACTATGGCTACACCTTC CASTMGEVDYGYTF TRBJ1-2 . . TRBV7-9
TGTGCCAGCAGCCCCATTTCAACTAATGAAAAACTGTTTTTT CASSPISTNEKLFF TRBJ1-4 . . TRBV6-6
TGCGCCAGCAGCTTGGTTCTCTTGAGTGGGGAGACCCAGTACTTC CASSLVLLSGETQYF TRBJ2-5 . . TRBV5-1
TGTGCCAGCAGCTCTCCCCAGCCTTCACTCTATGGCTACACCTTC CASSSPQPSLYGYTF TRBJ1-2 . few TRBV6-2/TRBV6-3
TGTGCCAGCAGCCACTGGACAGACTCCTACGAGCAGTACTTC CASSHWTDSYEQYF TRBJ2-7 . few TRBV5-4
TGCAGCGTTGAAGGTCCCTACGGTGCTCTTGCTCTGAACACTGAAGCTTTCTTT CSVEGPYGALALNTEAFF TRBJ1-1 . . TRBV29-1
TGTGCCAGCAGAAGGGACAATGAGCAGTTCTTC CASRRDNEQFF TRBJ2-1 . few TRBV12-3/TRBV12-4
TGTGCCAGTAGTACCTCCCTCAGCGGCACTGAAGCTTTCTTT CASSTSLSGTEAFF TRBJ1-1 . . TRBV19
TGTGCCAGCACCCACCGAGGCCCAGCGGGGGTAGCCAAAAACATTCAGTACTTC CASTHRGPAGVAKNIQYF TRBJ2-4 TRBD2 few TRBV27
TGTGCCAGCAGTTATAAGGGTACTAGCACAGATACGCAGTATTTT CASSYKGTSTDTQYF TRBJ2-3 . once TRBV27
TGTGCCAGTAGCGAAGGGGGTACGGAAACTAATGAAAAACTGTTTTTT CASSEGGTETNEKLFF TRBJ1-4 . . TRBV19
TGTGCCAGCAGTACCGGGATGGAGTATGGCTACACCTTC CASSTGMEYGYTF TRBJ1-2 . . TRBV6-2/TRBV6-3
TGTGCCAGCAGCAACCCCGGGACTAGCGGGAGCACAGATACGCAGTATTTT CASSNPGTSGSTDTQYF TRBJ2-3 TRBD2 few TRBV5-4
TGTGCCAGCAGTGGGGCGGGGTACCAAGAGACCCAGTACTTC CASSGAGYQETQYF TRBJ2-5 . few TRBV2
TGTGCCAGCAGTTACTCGGGGTTGACACAGCCCCAGCATTTT CASSYSGLTQPQHF TRBJ1-5 . . TRBV6-6
TGTGCCAGCAGCTATTCGACGCGGGGCACTGAAGCTTTCTTT CASSYSTRGTEAFF TRBJ1-1 . once TRBV7-6
TGTGCCAGCAGCCGACAGGGGCTGCAGCCCCAGCATTTT CASSRQGLQPQHF TRBJ1-5 TRBD1 . TRBV7-8